The text below deals with one TCR beta chain. Its antigen is not yet known. Base quality data are lacking; no much larger clone is found one base away. The data are from a study of graft-versus-host responses after intestinal transplantation (dated by TCRdb to the early 2020s). With respect to the entire study: Multivisceral, liver-intestinal, or isolated intestinal transplants were received by the recipients. After intestinal transplantation, graft-versus-host and host-versus-graft alloreactive T cell clones were followed in the graft, circulation and bone marrow using bulk TCR-beta CDR3 sequencing. Samples from a few later patients were sequenced in-house on an Illumina MiSeq with MiXCR processing rather than by the commercial service. Every recipient was given anti-thymocyte globulin induction, followed by 2 to 4 years of maintenance tacrolimus and steroids. To identify alloreactive clones, pre-transplant mixed lymphocyte reaction products were sequenced and then compared with unstimulated pre-transplant donor and recipient T cells. A peak of at least 4% donor T cells among recipient peripheral blood mononuclear cells was the definition used for donor T cell macrochimerism. The cohort enrolled about 23 intestinal transplant recipients, one of whom was a retransplant, and 3 patients without pretransplant specimens were excluded.

From a lookup of the germline V gene, CDR1 and CDR2 are SGHRS and YFSETQ. The CDR3 contains 14 residues, cysteine and phenylalanine counted. Here the CDR3 DNA is all that survives: 42 bases in frame from base 1. The junction shows trimming of 2 bases on V and 6 bases on J, plus 15 bases between the germline ends. Beyond this particular receptor, the publication reports: Conclusions were limited by the relatively low number and heterogeneity of intestinal transplant patients. GvH clones were detected in recipient bone marrow, and some of these GvH clones were observed earlier in ileal mucosa or blood, consistent with an intestinal mucosal origin. Patients with donor T cell macrochimerism had high GvH to HvG T cell clonal ratios in their allografts. Early after transplant, declines in HvG clones were associated with peak levels of circulating GvH clones.

Receptor libraries were prepared by the immunoSEQ multiplex PCR assay. In most patients, genomic DNA was isolated using the Qiagen DNeasy Blood and Tissue Kit and sent frozen to Adaptive Biotechnologies for TCR sequencing. For most patients, high-throughput TCR-beta CDR3 sequencing of genomic DNA was performed by Adaptive Biotechnologies. The authors processed their data as follows. Adaptive's ImmunoSEQ software was the source of the TCR sequencing data for roughly 19 patients, while a few other patients were processed with MiXCR and VDJtools. To correct CD4 versus CD8 sorting errors, sequences present in both subsets at a frequency ratio below 5:1 were removed. CDR3 nucleotide sequences shared between donor and recipient were removed because their origin could not be assigned. To count as alloreactive, a clone needed at least 2-fold expansion over unstimulated cells and a minimum CFSE-low frequency of 0.002% (template counts) or 0.001% (read counts). A clone was considered mappable if detected in the sequenced pre-transplant spleen, lymph node, or MLR CFSE-low populations of the donor or recipient. Cumulative frequency of alloreactive clones was calculated as a percentage of all sequences weighted by copy number. Held by TCRdb, this immuneACCESS table contains in-frame sequences only and omits some clones. Under half of the omission traces to an unresolved V gene where checked; the cause of the rest is unknown. For V, J and clone size, that table is used; D and trimming come from the DNA. The sample data list approximately 89,000 clones, and 92% of these were observed just once. The ten top clones hold roughly 0.17% of the sample.

Reading the label with the study, this specimen's time point is: cells obtained before transplantation from donor or recipient. CD3+CD4+ and CD3+CD8+ populations were FACS-sorted from unstimulated pre-transplant donor and recipient cells taken from spleen or lymph nodes. The sample here was unstimulated CD4+ T cells sorted from spleen or lymph node cells, taken before intestinal transplant. The sequence was collected from a human donor who received an intestinal transplant. The V and J genes are TRBV5-1 and TRBJ2-7, and TRBD1 may be the D gene, going by 5 matching bases. The DNA reads TGCGCCAGCAGCTTCGACAGCAGGTCCGCCGAGCAGTACTTC. This is translated as CASSFDSRSAEQYF.